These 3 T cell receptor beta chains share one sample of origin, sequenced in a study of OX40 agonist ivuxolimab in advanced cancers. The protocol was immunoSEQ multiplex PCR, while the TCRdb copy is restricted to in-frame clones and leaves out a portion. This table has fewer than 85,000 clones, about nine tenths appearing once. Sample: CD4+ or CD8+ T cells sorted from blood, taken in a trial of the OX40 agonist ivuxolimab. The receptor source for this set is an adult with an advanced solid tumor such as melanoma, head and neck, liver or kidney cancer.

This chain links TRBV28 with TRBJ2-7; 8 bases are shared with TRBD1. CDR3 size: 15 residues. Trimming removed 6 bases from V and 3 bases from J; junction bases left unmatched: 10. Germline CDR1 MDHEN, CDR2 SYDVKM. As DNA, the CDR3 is TGTGCCAGCAGAGGACTTAGACAGGGGAACTACGAGCAGTACTTC. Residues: CASRGLRQGNYEQYF. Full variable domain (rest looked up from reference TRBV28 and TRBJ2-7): DVKVTQSSRYLVKRTGEKVFLECVQDMDHENMFWYRQDPGLGLRLIYFSYDVKMKEKGDIPEGYSVSREKKERFSLILESASTNQTSMYLCASRGLRQGNYEQYFGPGTRLTVT.

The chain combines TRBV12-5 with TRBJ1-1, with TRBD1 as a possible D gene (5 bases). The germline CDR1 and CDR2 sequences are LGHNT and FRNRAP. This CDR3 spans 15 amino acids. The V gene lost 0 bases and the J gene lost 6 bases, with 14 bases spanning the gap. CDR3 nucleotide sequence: TGTGCTAGTGGTTTGGTTTTCACAGGATCCGCTGAAGCTTTCTTT. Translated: CASGLVFTGSAEAFF.

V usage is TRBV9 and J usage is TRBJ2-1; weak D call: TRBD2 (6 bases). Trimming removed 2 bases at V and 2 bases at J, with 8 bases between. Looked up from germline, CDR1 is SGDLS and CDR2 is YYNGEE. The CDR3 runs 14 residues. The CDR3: CASSVGGAYNEQFF. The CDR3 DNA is TGTGCCAGCAGCGTTGGAGGGGCCTACAATGAGCAGTTCTTC.